This is a list of T cell receptor beta chains from one sample in a study of shared clonotypes between healthy human individuals. Sequencing used immunoSEQ multiplex PCR; TCRdb keeps in-frame clones, though not all of them. The sample yields roughly 2,300,000 clones, 80% to 95% seen once. What was sequenced was naive CD4+ T cells from PBMCs. These receptors were obtained from a man aged 18 to 29 in good health. Some clones in this sample may be carry-over from other donors' samples. Both conserved end residues are part of each CDR3. Each record gives: CDR3 protein, CDR3 DNA, clone size, D gene, V gene, J gene. A D gene is named only where the DNA matches it firmly. The size of a clone is reported for some rows only, either as once, few or many, or as a class for expanded clones.

CASSLSGAPYNEQFF	TGTGCCAGCAGTTTATCGGGAGCTCCCTACAATGAGCAGTTCTTC	-	-	TRBV27	TRBJ2-1
CSVDIAISPNEQFF	TGCAGCGTTGACATAGCGATTTCTCCCAATGAGCAGTTCTTC	once	-	TRBV29-1	TRBJ2-1
CASSHADGTGSYNEQFF	TGTGCCAGCAGCCATGCTGACGGGACAGGGTCCTACAATGAGCAGTTCTTC	-	TRBD1	TRBV5-6	TRBJ2-1
CASSQGAQDYGYTF	TGTGCCAGCAGCCAGGGGGCGCAGGACTATGGCTACACCTTC	-	TRBD1	TRBV5-4	TRBJ1-2
CASSAYSGTGLGPLHF	TGTGCCAGCAGTGCCTACTCCGGAACAGGCTTGGGACCCCTCCACTTT	-	-	TRBV28	TRBJ1-6
CASSPQGYSNQPQHF	TGTGCCAGCAGCCCACAGGGCTATAGCAATCAGCCCCAGCATTTT	-	-	TRBV6-5	TRBJ1-5
CASSLYVGVPQTQYF	TGTGCCAGCAGTTTGTATGTGGGCGTCCCCCAGACCCAGTACTTC	-	-	TRBV28	TRBJ2-5
CASSIGPETGNTIYF	TGTGCCAGCAGCATCGGGCCCGAGACTGGAAACACCATATATTTT	-	-	TRBV9	TRBJ1-3
CASSSGLGTQYF	TGTGCCAGCAGTTCAGGTCTCGGGACCCAGTACTTC	-	-	TRBV6-6	TRBJ2-5
CASSPWQNYGYTF	TGTGCCAGCAGCCCGTGGCAAAACTATGGCTACACCTTC	-	-	TRBV7-2	TRBJ1-2
CASSELSSYNEQFF	TGTGCCAGCAGTGAACTGAGCTCCTACAATGAGCAGTTCTTC	-	-	TRBV6-1	TRBJ2-1
CASSPGTSGMLTDTQYF	TGCGCCAGCAGCCCCGGGACTAGCGGGATGCTCACAGATACGCAGTATTTT	-	TRBD2	TRBV4-3	TRBJ2-3
CASSYDRRAYNEQFF	TGCGCCAGCAGCTACGACAGGCGAGCCTACAATGAGCAGTTCTTC	-	-	TRBV5-1	TRBJ2-1
CASSRWDRGAGTEAFF	TGCGCCAGCAGCCGCTGGGACAGGGGGGCTGGGACTGAAGCTTTCTTT	-	TRBD1	TRBV5-1	TRBJ1-1
CASNMRGENEKLFF	TGTGCCAGCAATATGCGGGGGGAAAATGAAAAACTGTTTTTT	-	-	TRBV28	TRBJ1-4
CASSPYGTGDLLSYGYTF	TGTGCCAGCAGCCCCTACGGCACAGGGGACCTTCTCAGCTATGGCTACACCTTC	-	TRBD1	TRBV7-8	TRBJ1-2
CASTRRQGYEQYF	TGTGCCAGCACCCGGAGGCAGGGCTACGAGCAGTACTTC	-	-	TRBV27	TRBJ2-7
CASSSSGLSYEQYF	TGTGCCAGCAGTTCCTCGGGACTTTCCTACGAGCAGTACTTC	-	-	TRBV28	TRBJ2-7
CASSEAGGPYEQYF	TGTGCCAGCAGTGAGGCGGGAGGGCCCTACGAGCAGTACTTC	-	TRBD2	TRBV6-6	TRBJ2-7
CASFALLGDRRYEQYF	TGTGCCAGCTTCGCACTATTAGGGGACAGGCGTTACGAGCAGTACTTC	-	TRBD1	TRBV18	TRBJ2-7
CASSLDDQPQHF	TGTGCCAGCAGTTTAGACGATCAGCCCCAGCATTTT	few	-	TRBV28	TRBJ1-5
CASSIGREKETQYF	TGTGCCAGTAGTATAGGGCGGGAGAAAGAGACCCAGTACTTC	-	TRBD2	TRBV19	TRBJ2-5
CASSLRGGYEQYF	TGTGCCAGCAGCTTAAGGGGGGGCTACGAGCAGTACTTC	-	-	TRBV11-3	TRBJ2-7
CASSHRQGGSDTQYF	TGCGCCAGCAGCCACCGACAGGGAGGGTCGGATACGCAGTATTTT	-	-	TRBV4-3	TRBJ2-3
CASSPSTGGPGAEQYF	TGTGCCAGCAGTCCTTCGACGGGAGGGCCCGGAGCCGAGCAGTACTTC	-	TRBD2	TRBV2	TRBJ2-7
CASSPWDRGIRGYTF	TGTGCCAGCAGCCCATGGGACAGGGGGATTCGTGGCTACACCTTC	once	TRBD1	TRBV7-9	TRBJ1-2
CASSLRVGDEQYF	TGTGCCAGCAGTTTACGGGTAGGCGACGAGCAGTACTTC	-	-	TRBV28	TRBJ2-7
CASSPFGTGPTEQFF	TGTGCCAGCAGCCCTTTCGGGACAGGGCCGACCGAGCAGTTCTTC	-	TRBD1	TRBV7-6	TRBJ2-1
CASSLQLAENTGELFF	TGTGCCAGCAGCTTACAGCTAGCGGAAAACACCGGGGAGCTGTTTTTT	-	TRBD2	TRBV11-2	TRBJ2-2
CASRGRGLWTMYNEQFF	TGTGCCAGCCGCGGAAGGGGGCTTTGGACCATGTACAATGAGCAGTTCTTC	-	TRBD1	TRBV2	TRBJ2-1
CASSLQGARETQYF	TGTGCCAGCAGCTTACAGGGGGCGCGAGAGACCCAGTACTTC	-	TRBD1	TRBV11-2	TRBJ2-5
CASSLTGSEAFF	TGTGCCAGCAGTTTGACAGGTTCCGAAGCTTTCTTT	-	-	TRBV27	TRBJ1-1
CASSRQGQPQHF	TGTGCCAGCAGCCGACAGGGTCAGCCCCAGCATTTT	-	TRBD1	TRBV5-4	TRBJ1-5
CASSTGLAGDEQYF	TGTGCCAGCAGCACGGGACTAGCGGGAGACGAGCAGTACTTC	-	TRBD2	TRBV7-3	TRBJ2-7
CASSRVAGELGEQFF	TGTGCCAGCAGTCGAGTAGCGGGAGAGCTAGGAGAGCAGTTCTTC	-	TRBD2	TRBV6-6	TRBJ2-1
CASSLVVNTEAFF	TGTGCCAGCAGCTTAGTAGTAAACACTGAAGCTTTCTTT	-	-	TRBV7-2	TRBJ1-1
CASSLFRGWPNTEAFF	TGTGCCAGCAGTTTATTCAGGGGGTGGCCCAACACTGAAGCTTTCTTT	-	TRBD1	TRBV28	TRBJ1-1
CASSSTRGQPQHF	TGTGCCAGCAGTTCCACTAGGGGTCAGCCCCAGCATTTT	few	-	TRBV6-5	TRBJ1-5
CASSTESNQPQHF	TGTGCCAGCAGTACCGAAAGCAATCAGCCCCAGCATTTT	-	-	TRBV2	TRBJ1-5
CASSLLGKYTGELFF	TGTGCCAGCAGTTTACTAGGGAAGTACACCGGGGAGCTGTTTTTT	once	-	TRBV28	TRBJ2-2
CASWTGENTEAFF	TGTGCCAGCTGGACAGGGGAGAACACTGAAGCTTTCTTT	-	TRBD1	TRBV28	TRBJ1-1
CASSLDGKGRSGAQYF	TGTGCCAGCAGTTTAGATGGTAAAGGGAGGAGCGGTGCCCAGTACTTC	-	-	TRBV27	TRBJ2-5
CASSESPWEAGELFF	TGCGCCAGCAGTGAGTCCCCGTGGGAGGCCGGGGAGCTGTTTTTT	-	-	TRBV10-1	TRBJ2-2
CASSPPGQGGEKLFF	TGTGCCAGCTCACCTCCGGGACAGGGCGGTGAAAAACTGTTTTTT	-	TRBD1	TRBV18	TRBJ1-4
CASTLRAGQGALGNYGYTF	TGTGCCAGCACCCTTAGGGCGGGACAGGGCGCTCTGGGTAACTATGGCTACACCTTC	once	TRBD1	TRBV7-8	TRBJ1-2
CASSSVTDTQYF	TGTGCCAGCAGTTCAGTCACAGATACGCAGTATTTT	-	-	TRBV27	TRBJ2-3
CASSVAQTGELFF	TGTGCCAGCAGCGTAGCCCAGACCGGGGAGCTGTTTTTT	-	-	TRBV9	TRBJ2-2
CASSLLAGGGTGELFF	TGTGCCAGCAGTCTATTAGCGGGAGGGGGCACCGGGGAGCTGTTTTTT	-	TRBD2	TRBV27	TRBJ2-2
CASMNRGANEKLFF	TGTGCCAGCATGAACAGGGGTGCTAATGAAAAACTGTTTTTT	-	TRBD1	TRBV6-1	TRBJ1-4
CASSESVGFNEQFF	TGTGCCAGCAGTGAATCTGTAGGGTTCAATGAGCAGTTCTTC	-	-	TRBV25-1	TRBJ2-1
CASSLRRSYNEQFF	TGTGCCAGCAGTTTACGGCGCAGCTACAATGAGCAGTTCTTC	-	-	TRBV27	TRBJ2-1
CASSLQGFGYTF	TGTGCCAGCAGTCTACAGGGGTTTGGCTACACCTTC	-	TRBD1	TRBV6-5	TRBJ1-2
CASSLTTGGVGTGELFF	TGCGCCAGCAGCTTAACTACAGGGGGCGTAGGCACCGGGGAGCTGTTTTTT	-	TRBD1	TRBV5-1	TRBJ2-2
CASSLTSQGNYTF	TGTGCCAGCAGCCTCACCTCACAGGGAAACTACACCTTC	-	-	TRBV7-2	TRBJ1-2
CASSQEASSGLNYEQYF	TGTGCCAGCAGCCAAGAAGCGTCTTCGGGACTCAACTACGAGCAGTACTTC	-	-	TRBV4-2	TRBJ2-7
CAWSWRYGSSTDTQYF	TGTGCCTGGAGTTGGCGATACGGCTCTAGCACAGATACGCAGTATTTT	-	-	TRBV30	TRBJ2-3
CASSVATSAGELFF	TGTGCCAGCAGTGTGGCTACCTCCGCCGGGGAGCTGTTTTTT	-	-	TRBV2	TRBJ2-2
CASSLPASGSTDTQYF	TGCGCCAGCAGCTTGCCGGCTAGCGGGAGCACAGATACGCAGTATTTT	-	TRBD2	TRBV5-1	TRBJ2-3
CASSIRSGKAFF	TGTGCCAGTAGTATTCGTTCGGGGAAAGCTTTCTTT	-	-	TRBV19	TRBJ1-1